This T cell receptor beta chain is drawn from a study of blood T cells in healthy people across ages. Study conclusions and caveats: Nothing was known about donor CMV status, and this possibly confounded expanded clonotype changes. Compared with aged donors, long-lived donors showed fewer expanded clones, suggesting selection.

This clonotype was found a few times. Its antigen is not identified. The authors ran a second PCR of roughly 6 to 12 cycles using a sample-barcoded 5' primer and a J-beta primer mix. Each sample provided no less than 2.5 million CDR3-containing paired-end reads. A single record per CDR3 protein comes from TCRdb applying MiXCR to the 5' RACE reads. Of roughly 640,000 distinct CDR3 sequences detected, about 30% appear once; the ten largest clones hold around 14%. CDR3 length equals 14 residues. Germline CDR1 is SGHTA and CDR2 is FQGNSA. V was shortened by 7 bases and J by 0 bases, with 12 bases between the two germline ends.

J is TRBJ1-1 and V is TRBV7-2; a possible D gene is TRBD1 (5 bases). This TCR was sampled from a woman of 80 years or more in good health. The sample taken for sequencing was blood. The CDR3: CASTGTDMNTEAFF. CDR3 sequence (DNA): TGTGCCAGCACCGGGACGGATATGAACACTGAAGCTTTCTTT.